This T cell receptor beta chain appears in the sequencing data of a study of shared clonotypes between healthy human individuals. A split of CD4+ cells into CD45RA+ naive and CD45RA-negative memory subsets was performed. The data were produced by immunoSEQ multiplex PCR, yet TCRdb's version contains in-frame clones alone and is incomplete. The sample has about 1.1 million clones; approximately 75% are singletons. Study conclusions and caveats: Across a handful of donors, naive CD4 shared roughly 5%, naive CD8 under 4%, memory CD4 2% to 2.5%, memory CD8 0.4%. Deeper or shallower sequencing was expected to change how clonotypes are shared among donors. Memory subsets had estimated richness that was generally smaller than that of naive subsets.

Details on this clone: Its antigen is not known. It differs at one base from a far larger clone, so likely a read error.

The material sequenced was memory CD4+ T cells from PBMCs. Subset specified: CD45RA-negative fraction. The sequence derives from a man between 18 and 35 years old in good health. Some clones in this sample may be carry-over from other donors' samples.

CDR3 sequence reads: CASSTTDTQYF. The CDR3 nucleotides read TGTGCCAGCAGCACCACAGATACGCAGTATTTT. The chain is built from TRBV5-6 and TRBJ2-3; D not certain. CDR1 is SGHDT and CDR2 is YYEEEE in the germline V gene. V was clipped by 4 bases and J by 2 bases, with 2 bases between them. This CDR3 comprises 11 residues.